The source of this T cell receptor (beta chain) is a study of blood T cell repertoires in COVID-19. This CDR3 is 15 amino acids long. CDR1 SGHAT and CDR2 FQNNGV come from the germline V gene. J lost 6 bases, V lost 4 bases, and 8 bases had no gene match. TCRdb's table, derived via immunoSEQ multiplex PCR, lists solely in-frame clones and lacks some. This sample yields about 170,000 clones, of which around 80% are seen a single time; roughly 8% belongs to the top ten. Specimen: peripheral blood. This receptor was obtained from a man in his fifties or sixties with acute or convalescent COVID-19. The gene calls are TRBV11-2 and TRBJ2-3, with 9 positions matching TRBD1. The CDR3 bases are TGTGCCAGCAGCTACCGGGACAGGGTGTTTGATACGCAGTATTTT. It yields the protein CASSYRDRVFDTQYF. The complete variable domain, with remaining parts taken from reference TRBV11-2 and TRBJ2-3, reads EAGVAQSPRYKIIEKRQSVAFWCNPISGHATLYWYQQILGQGPKLLIQFQNNGVVDDSQLPKDRFSAERLKGVDSTLKIQPAKLEDSAVYLCASSYRDRVFDTQYFGPGTRLTVL.